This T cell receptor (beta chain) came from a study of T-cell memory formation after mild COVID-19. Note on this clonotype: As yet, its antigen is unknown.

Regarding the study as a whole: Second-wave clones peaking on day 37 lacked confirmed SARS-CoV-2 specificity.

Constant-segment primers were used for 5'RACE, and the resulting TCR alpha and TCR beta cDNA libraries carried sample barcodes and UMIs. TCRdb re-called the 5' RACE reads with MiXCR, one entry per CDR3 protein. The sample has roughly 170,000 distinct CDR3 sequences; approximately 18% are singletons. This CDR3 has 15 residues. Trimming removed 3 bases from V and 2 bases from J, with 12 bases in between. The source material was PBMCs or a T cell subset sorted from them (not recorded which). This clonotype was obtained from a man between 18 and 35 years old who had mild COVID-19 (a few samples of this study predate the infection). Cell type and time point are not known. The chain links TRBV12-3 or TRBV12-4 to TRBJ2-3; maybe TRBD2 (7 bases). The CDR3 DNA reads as TGTGCCAGCAGTTTCGGGGGGCTCTACACAGATACGCAGTATTTT. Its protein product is CASSFGGLYTDTQYF.